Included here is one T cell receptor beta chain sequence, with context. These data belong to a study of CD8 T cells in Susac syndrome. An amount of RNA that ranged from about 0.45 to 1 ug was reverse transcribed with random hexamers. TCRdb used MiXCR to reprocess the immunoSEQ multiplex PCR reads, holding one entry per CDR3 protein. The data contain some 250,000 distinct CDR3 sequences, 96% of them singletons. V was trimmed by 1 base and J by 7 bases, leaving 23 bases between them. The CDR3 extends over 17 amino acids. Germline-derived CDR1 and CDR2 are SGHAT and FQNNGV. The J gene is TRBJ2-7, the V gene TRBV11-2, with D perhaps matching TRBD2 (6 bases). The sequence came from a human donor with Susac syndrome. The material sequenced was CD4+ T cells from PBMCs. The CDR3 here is CASSLGHRRESSWEQYF. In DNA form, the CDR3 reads TGTGCCAGCAGCTTAGGTCATCGACGGGAGAGCTCGTGGGAGCAGTACTTC.